This entry is about one T cell receptor beta chain. Antigen unknown. Time point here: week 47, end of study. Vaccination used 300 ug of mutant IDH1 20-mer peptide per dose, with topical imiquimod. The method was immunoSEQ multiplex PCR; TCRdb's version includes in-frame clones alone and lacks a portion of them. The profile covers over 75,000 clones, with roughly four fifths appearing a single time and approximately 5.4% taken by the ten largest. This sample is drawn from a study of a mutant IDH1 vaccine in newly diagnosed glioma. Study information: Sex distribution of treated patients was around 62% male and about 40% female; mean age was 40.4 years. Pretreatment consisted of radiotherapy, temozolomide, or both, with most receiving both. V12 took place at week 35, and V13 at week 47. Study observations and caveats: Induction of immune responses by the vaccine occurred in 85% to 95% of patients.

J was trimmed by 4 bases and V by 6 bases; bases with no gene match: 7. Germline lookup yields CDR1 SGHTA and CDR2 FQGNSA. The length of the CDR3 is 14 residues. This sequence originates from a middle-aged man with glioma. The chain is built from TRBV7-2 and TRBJ1-1; 8 bases agree with TRBD1. Sequenced material: PBMCs, taken from a glioma patient whose treatment included an IDH1 peptide vaccine. CDR3 region: CASSLDRAGTEAFF. CDR3 DNA sequence: TGTGCCAGCAGTTTGGACAGGGCGGGCACTGAAGCTTTCTTT. The variable domain in full, completed from reference TRBV7-2 and TRBJ1-1, reads GAGVSQSPSNKVTEKGKDVELRCDPISGHTALYWYRQSLGQGLEFLIYFQGNSAPDKSGLPSDRFSAERTGGSVSTLTIQRTQQEDSAVYLCASSLDRAGTEAFFGQGTRLTVV.